These T cell receptor beta chains were read from a single sample in a study of cytotoxic CD8 clonotypes in ibrutinib-treated CLL. The repertoire was sequenced with immunoSEQ multiplex PCR; TCRdb's copy has only in-frame clones and lacks some. The sample has some 310,000 clones, 70% to 80% seen once. Sequencing used PBMCs, obtained before ibrutinib treatment. Every receptor here comes from a human donor with chronic lymphocytic leukemia. Both conserved end residues are part of each CDR3. The D gene is left open where the match is weak. Rows may omit the clone size; those that give it use once, few, many or a size class.

abundance	v_gene	d_gene	j_gene	CDR3nt	CDR3aa
-	TRBV28	-	TRBJ2-3	TGTGCCAGCATGTATCGTACGCAGTATTTT	CASMYRTQYF
-	TRBV6-5	-	TRBJ2-7	TGTGCCAGCAGTTACTTTGCGGGACCTGACTACGAGCAGTACTTC	CASSYFAGPDYEQYF
-	TRBV5-4	TRBD2	TRBJ2-3	TGTGCCAGCAGCCTGTCAGCGGGAGGCAGGGATACGCAGTATTTT	CASSLSAGGRDTQYF
-	TRBV5-1	TRBD1	TRBJ2-3	TGCGCCAGCAGCCAAACGACAGGGATAGGCACAGATACGCAGTATTTT	CASSQTTGIGTDTQYF
-	TRBV7-9	-	TRBJ1-3	TGTGCCAGCAGCACCCGGGAGGGAAACACCATATATTTT	CASSTREGNTIYF
-	TRBV6-1	-	TRBJ2-2	TGTGCCAGCACCTACTCAGGCACCGGGGAGCTGTTTTTT	CASTYSGTGELFF
-	TRBV10-1	-	TRBJ1-5	TGCGCCAGCAGTCGAACGGTCCATCAGCCCCAGCATTTT	CASSRTVHQPQHF
-	TRBV7-7	-	TRBJ1-1	TGTGCTAGCAGCTTAAGGGTTGACAGCGAAGCTTTCTTT	CASSLRVDSEAFF
few	TRBV11-2	-	TRBJ1-1	TGTGCCAGCAGCTTAGACTCGAACACTGAAGCTTTCTTT	CASSLDSNTEAFF
-	TRBV6-1	-	TRBJ2-1	TGTGCCAGCCGAGGGAACAATGAGCAGTTCTTC	CASRGNNEQFF
once	TRBV11-3	TRBD2	TRBJ2-1	TGTGCCAGCAGCTTAGTCGGGAGGGATGAGCAGTTCTTC	CASSLVGRDEQFF
once	TRBV29-1	-	TRBJ2-1	TGCAGCGGCGGGAAGGCCTCCTACAATGAGCAGTTCTTC	CSGGKASYNEQFF
-	TRBV4-1	-	TRBJ1-5	TGCGCCAGCAGCCAAGAGAGTGGCAATCAGCCCCAGCATTTT	CASSQESGNQPQHF
-	TRBV5-1	-	TRBJ2-2	TGCGCCAGCAGCTTGGGGCATCGGACCGGGGAGCTGTTTTTT	CASSLGHRTGELFF
-	TRBV5-1	-	TRBJ2-3	TGCGCCAGCAGCAATGAGCGGGATACGCAGTATTTT	CASSNERDTQYF
-	TRBV5-1	-	TRBJ1-1	TGCGCCAGCAGCTTGTGGGCTAACACTGAAGCTTTCTTT	CASSLWANTEAFF
-	TRBV2	TRBD1	TRBJ1-1	TGTGCCAGCAGCGGGACAGGGTTATACACTGAAGCTTTCTTT	CASSGTGLYTEAFF
-	TRBV18	-	TRBJ2-2	TGTGCCAGCTCACCAGTGAGCCCGGGCACCGGGGAGCTGTTTTTT	CASSPVSPGTGELFF
-	TRBV2	-	TRBJ2-3	TGTGCCAGCAGTTCGACAGATACGCAGTATTTT	CASSSTDTQYF
-	TRBV11-1	TRBD1	TRBJ1-1	TGTGCCAGCAGCTCTCCTGGACAGGGCAACACTGAAGCTTTCTTT	CASSSPGQGNTEAFF
-	TRBV7-2	-	TRBJ2-5	TGTGCCAGCAGCTTAGTGCCGGGGATGGAGACCCAGTACTTC	CASSLVPGMETQYF
-	TRBV13	-	TRBJ1-3	TGTGCCAGCAGCCCCGGGCAGCTACCTAAAAACACCATATATTTT	CASSPGQLPKNTIYF
-	TRBV7-8	-	TRBJ2-7	TGTGCCAGCAGCTTGGGGAAGGCCTCCTACGAGCAGTACTTC	CASSLGKASYEQYF
-	TRBV5-4	-	TRBJ1-1	TGTGCCAGCAGCTTCAGGGGTTTCGATGAAGCTTTCTTT	CASSFRGFDEAFF
-	TRBV27	-	TRBJ1-1	TGTGCCAGCAGCCCCCTAGGACAGCTGAACACTGAAGCTTTCTTT	CASSPLGQLNTEAFF
-	TRBV15	TRBD2	TRBJ2-3	TGTGCCACCAGCATCCTTGCAGCGGGAGGGCCCCCCGCTGGGACAGATACGCAGTATTTT	CATSILAAGGPPAGTDTQYF
once	TRBV27	TRBD1	TRBJ2-3	TGTGCCAGCAGTTTCCTAGGACAGGGGGACACAGATACGCAGTATTTT	CASSFLGQGDTDTQYF
-	TRBV9	-	TRBJ1-1	TGTGCCAGCAGCTCCGGAAACACTGAAGCTTTCTTT	CASSSGNTEAFF
-	TRBV11-2	TRBD2	TRBJ2-3	TGTGCCATAGCGGGAGGGCCTGGAGATACGCAGTATTTT	CAIAGGPGDTQYF
-	TRBV15	-	TRBJ2-1	TGTGCCACCAGCAGAGATCTCGGGCGAGAGCAGTTCTTC	CATSRDLGREQFF
-	TRBV5-1	-	TRBJ2-7	TGCGCCAGCAGCTTCACAACAAACACCTACGAGCAGTACTTC	CASSFTTNTYEQYF
-	TRBV7-9	-	TRBJ2-5	TGTGCCAGCAGCAAGGACACTTGGGAGACCCAGTACTTC	CASSKDTWETQYF
-	TRBV5-6	TRBD1	TRBJ1-4	TGTGCCAGCAGCTTGGTGACAGGGGAGGATGAAAAACTGTTTTTT	CASSLVTGEDEKLFF
-	TRBV7-6	-	TRBJ2-1	TGTGCCAGCACCTTGACGGTGAGGGCCCCCTACAATGAGCAGTTCTTC	CASTLTVRAPYNEQFF
-	TRBV10-2	-	TRBJ2-1	TGCGCCAGCAGTTGGACAACTGCCAATGAGCAGTTCTTC	CASSWTTANEQFF
-	TRBV5-3	TRBD1	TRBJ1-1	TGTGCCAGAAGCCACGGACAGGGGCAAGCTGAAGCTTTCTTT	CARSHGQGQAEAFF
-	TRBV15	-	TRBJ2-5	TGTGCCACCAGCGTGGGACAAGAGACCCAGTACTTC	CATSVGQETQYF
-	TRBV9	TRBD2	TRBJ2-7	TGTGCCAGCAGCTGGGGGGGAGGACCTCCCTACGAGCAGTACTTC	CASSWGGGPPYEQYF
-	TRBV29-1	-	TRBJ1-2	TGCAGCGTTGCCCAAAAGGACAGATTTAACTATGGCTACACCTTC	CSVAQKDRFNYGYTF
-	TRBV27	-	TRBJ1-1	TGTGCCAGCAGTTTGGGCGGTGTTGGCACTGAAGCTTTCTTT	CASSLGGVGTEAFF
-	TRBV5-4	-	TRBJ2-7	TGTGCCAGCAGCTCACCCGGGCGGGACTACGAGCAGTACTTC	CASSSPGRDYEQYF
-	TRBV11-2	-	TRBJ2-3	TGTGCCAGCAGGGGGGCTAGCGCCACAGATACGCAGTATTTT	CASRGASATDTQYF
few	TRBV7-2	-	TRBJ2-7	TGTGCCAGCAGCTTCGGTAGCTCCTACGAGCAGTACTTC	CASSFGSSYEQYF
few	TRBV5-1	-	TRBJ2-2	TGCGCCAGCAGCTTGTACTGGGGGGCGAACACCGGGGAGCTGTTTTTT	CASSLYWGANTGELFF
-	TRBV6-6	-	TRBJ1-2	TGTGCCAGCACCGGGTGGAGATTGGGTGGCTACACCTTC	CASTGWRLGGYTF
-	TRBV9	TRBD1	TRBJ2-5	TGTGCCAGCAGCGTAGCCTCAGGGGGTTGGGAGACCCAGTACTTC	CASSVASGGWETQYF
-	TRBV15	TRBD2	TRBJ2-3	TGTGCCACCAGCAGAGATCTTAGCGGGAGCCTCACAGATACGCAGTATTTT	CATSRDLSGSLTDTQYF